Below are 4 T cell receptor beta chains sequenced from a single sample in a study of breast tumors, draining lymph nodes, adjacent tissues. TCRdb re-analysed the multiplex PCR reads in MiXCR, keeping a single row per CDR3 protein. The profile shows 150,000 to 200,000 distinct CDR3 sequences, 31% of them singletons. Samples came from axillary lymph nodes draining the breast cancer. Sequenced input: axillary lymph node tissue. These receptors were obtained from a female donor with breast cancer. Some clones in this sample may be carry-over from other donors' samples.

This clonotype turned up a few times. This sequence joins TRBV20-1 and TRBJ2-7; TRBD2 is a possible D gene (6 bases). Trimming removed 6 bases at V and 0 bases at J, with 15 bases between. The CDR3 extends over 14 amino acids. The germline V gene has CDR1 DFQATT and CDR2 SNEGSKA (reference sequence). The CDR3 DNA reads as TGCAGTGCCATGACGGGGGAGAGCTCCTACGAGCAGTACTTC. This gives the protein CSAMTGESSYEQYF.

The chain has TRBV7-2 and TRBJ2-5; the D call may be TRBD1 or TRBD2 (6 bases each). CDR1 SGHTA and CDR2 FQGNSA come from the germline V gene. Trimming left V 3 bases short and J 0 bases short, with 11 bases between. CDR3 size: 15 residues. CDR3 nucleotides: TGTGCCAGCAGCTTTTGGGGGGACAACCAAGAGACCCAGTACTTC. Translating gives CASSFWGDNQETQYF.

This clonotype has a count of ten or more. The chain is built from TRBV7-2 and TRBJ1-5, with D possibly TRBD1 on 5 matching bases. CDR1 is SGHTA and CDR2 is FQGNSA in the germline V gene. V shed 5 bases and J shed 4 bases, with 15 bases lying between them. The length of the CDR3 is 15 residues. The CDR3 DNA follows: TGTGCCAGCAGCCCCCGACAGCTTCGGAATCAGCCCCAGCATTTT. Translating gives CASSPRQLRNQPQHF.

The V and J genes are TRBV24-1 and TRBJ2-1; 10 bases are shared with TRBD2. V dropped 7 bases and J dropped 9; count of bases not matched to a gene: 11. Germline V CDR1 and CDR2: KGHDR, SFDVKD. CDR3 length: 15 amino acids. The CDR3 nucleotides are TGTGCCACCAGGCAGTTAGCGGGGGGCCTCGGTGAGCAGTTCTTC. It specifies CATRQLAGGLGEQFF.